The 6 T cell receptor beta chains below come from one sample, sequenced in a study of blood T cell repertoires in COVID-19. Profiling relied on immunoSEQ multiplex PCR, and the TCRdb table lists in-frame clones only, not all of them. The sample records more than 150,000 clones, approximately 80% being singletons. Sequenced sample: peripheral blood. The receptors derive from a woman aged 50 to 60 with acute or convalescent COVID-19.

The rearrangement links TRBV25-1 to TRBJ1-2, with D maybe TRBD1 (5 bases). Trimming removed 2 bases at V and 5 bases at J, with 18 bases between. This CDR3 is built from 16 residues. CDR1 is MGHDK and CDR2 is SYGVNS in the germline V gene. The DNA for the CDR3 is TGTGCCAGCAGTGAACAGGGTCTGGGAATGAAATATGGCTACACCTTC. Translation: CASSEQGLGMKYGYTF.

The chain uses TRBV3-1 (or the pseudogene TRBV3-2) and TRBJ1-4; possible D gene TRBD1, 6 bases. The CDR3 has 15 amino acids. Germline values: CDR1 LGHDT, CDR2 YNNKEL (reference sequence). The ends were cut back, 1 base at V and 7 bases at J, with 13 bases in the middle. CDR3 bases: TGTGCCAGCAGCCAAGGCTCGGCAGGGGTTGAAAAACTGTTTTTT. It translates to CASSQGSAGVEKLFF.

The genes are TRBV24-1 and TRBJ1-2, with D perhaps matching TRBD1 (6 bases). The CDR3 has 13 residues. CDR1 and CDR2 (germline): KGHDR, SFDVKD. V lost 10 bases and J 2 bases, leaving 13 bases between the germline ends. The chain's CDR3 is CATRGAANYGYTF. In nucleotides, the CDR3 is TGTGCCACACGGGGGGCGGCAAACTATGGCTACACCTTC.

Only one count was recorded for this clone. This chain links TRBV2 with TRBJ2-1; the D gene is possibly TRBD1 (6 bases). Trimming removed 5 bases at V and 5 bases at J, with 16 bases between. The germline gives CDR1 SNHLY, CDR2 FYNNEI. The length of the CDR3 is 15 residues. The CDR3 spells CASSLDRSGDNEQFF. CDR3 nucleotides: TGTGCCAGCAGTTTAGACAGGTCAGGAGACAATGAGCAGTTCTTC.

Here the CDR3 DNA reads TGTGCCAGCAGCTTGTTGGGACAGGGTAACTCTGGGGCCAACGTCCTGACTTTC. This sequence encodes CASSLLGQGNSGANVLTF. J is TRBJ2-6 and V is TRBV5-6; TRBD1 aligns across 9 bases. The CDR3 is 18 amino acids. V was pared by 1 base and J by 0 bases, with 5 bases of the junction left unmatched. CDR1 SGHDT and CDR2 YYEEEE come from the germline V gene. Full variable domain (outside the CDR3, taken from reference TRBV5-6 and TRBJ2-6): DAGVTQSPTHLIKTRGQQVTLRCSPKSGHDTVSWYQQALGQGPQFIFQYYEEEERQRGNFPDRFSGHQFPNYSSELNVNALLLGDSALYLCASSLLGQGNSGANVLTFGAGSRLTVL.

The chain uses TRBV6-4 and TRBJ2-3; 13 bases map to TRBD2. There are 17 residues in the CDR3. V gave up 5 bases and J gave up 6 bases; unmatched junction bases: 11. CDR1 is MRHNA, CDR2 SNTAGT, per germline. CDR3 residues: CASSPTSGGAWGDTQYF. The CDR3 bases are TGTGCCAGCAGTCCAACTAGCGGGGGGGCCTGGGGTGATACGCAGTATTTT.